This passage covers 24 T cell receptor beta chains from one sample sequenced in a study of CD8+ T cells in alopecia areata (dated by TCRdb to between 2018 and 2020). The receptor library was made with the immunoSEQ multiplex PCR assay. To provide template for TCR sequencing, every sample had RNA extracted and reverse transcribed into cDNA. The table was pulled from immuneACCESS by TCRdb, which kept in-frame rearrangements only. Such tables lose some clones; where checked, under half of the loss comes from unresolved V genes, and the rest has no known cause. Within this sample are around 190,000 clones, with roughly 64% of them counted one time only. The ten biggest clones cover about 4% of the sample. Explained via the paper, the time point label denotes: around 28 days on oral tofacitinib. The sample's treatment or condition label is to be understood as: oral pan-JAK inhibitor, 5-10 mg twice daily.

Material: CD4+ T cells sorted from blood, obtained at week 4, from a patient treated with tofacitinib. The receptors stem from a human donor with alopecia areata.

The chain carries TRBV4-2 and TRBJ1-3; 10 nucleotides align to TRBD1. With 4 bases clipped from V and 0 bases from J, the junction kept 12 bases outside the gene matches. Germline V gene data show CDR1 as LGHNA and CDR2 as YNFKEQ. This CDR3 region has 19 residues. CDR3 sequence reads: CASSRTPGQGMVSGNTIYF. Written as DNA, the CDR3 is TGTGCCAGCAGCCGGACCCCGGGACAGGGGATGGTCTCTGGAAACACCATATATTTT.

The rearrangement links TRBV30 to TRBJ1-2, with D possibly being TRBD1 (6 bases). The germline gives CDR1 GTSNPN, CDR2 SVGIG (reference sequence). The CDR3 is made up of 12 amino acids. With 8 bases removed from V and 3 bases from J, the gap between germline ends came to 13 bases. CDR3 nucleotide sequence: TGTGCCGGGGGCGGCCGGGACTATGGCTACACCTTC. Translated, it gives CAGGGRDYGYTF.

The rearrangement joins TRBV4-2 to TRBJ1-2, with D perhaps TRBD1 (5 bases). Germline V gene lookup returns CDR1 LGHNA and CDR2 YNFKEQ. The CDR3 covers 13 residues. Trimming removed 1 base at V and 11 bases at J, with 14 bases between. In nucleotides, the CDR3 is TGTGCCAGCAGCCAAGTTTCGGGACGGAATTACACCTTC. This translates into CASSQVSGRNYTF.

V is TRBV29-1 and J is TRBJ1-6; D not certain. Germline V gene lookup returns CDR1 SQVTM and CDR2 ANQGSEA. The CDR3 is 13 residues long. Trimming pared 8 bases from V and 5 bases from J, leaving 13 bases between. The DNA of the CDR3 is TGCAGCACGCCGTGGGCCAATAATTCACCCCTCCACTTT. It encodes CSTPWANNSPLHF.

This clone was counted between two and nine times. CDR3 loop: CASSLDAHEQYF. The DNA for the CDR3 is TGTGCCAGCAGTCTCGACGCCCACGAGCAGTACTTC. The gene calls are TRBV5-6 and TRBJ2-7; D is ambiguous. Germline CDR1 is SGHDT and CDR2 is YYEEEE. This CDR3 contains 12 residues. The V and J ends lost 5 bases and 5 bases respectively, with 11 bases between them.

The DNA of the CDR3 is TGTGCCAGCAGCTTCGGGGGAGGGGGCGATCAGCCCCAGCATTTT. It yields the protein CASSFGGGGDQPQHF. V and J are TRBV5-6 and TRBJ1-5; TRBD1 agrees at 7 bases. Germline trimming cut 2 bases from V and 5 bases from J; bases unmatched to any gene: 7. Germline V CDR1 and CDR2: SGHDT, YYEEEE. This CDR3 spans 15 amino acids.

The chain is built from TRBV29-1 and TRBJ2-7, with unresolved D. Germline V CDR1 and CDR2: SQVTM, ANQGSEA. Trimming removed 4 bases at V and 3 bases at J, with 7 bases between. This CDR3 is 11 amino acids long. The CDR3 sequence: CSVARNYEQYF. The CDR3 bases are TGCAGCGTTGCCAGGAACTACGAGCAGTACTTC.

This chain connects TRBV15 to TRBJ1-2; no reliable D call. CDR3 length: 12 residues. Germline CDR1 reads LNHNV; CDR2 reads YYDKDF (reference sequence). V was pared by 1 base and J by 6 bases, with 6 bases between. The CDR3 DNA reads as TGTGCCACCAGCAGAGTAGCAGATGGCTACACCTTC. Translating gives CATSRVADGYTF.

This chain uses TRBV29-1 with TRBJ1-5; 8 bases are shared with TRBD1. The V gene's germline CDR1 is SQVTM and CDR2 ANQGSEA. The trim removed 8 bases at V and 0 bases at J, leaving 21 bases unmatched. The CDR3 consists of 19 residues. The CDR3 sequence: CSPSTSPTGTGSSNQPQHF. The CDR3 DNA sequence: TGCAGCCCTTCAACCAGCCCGACCGGGACAGGCTCTAGCAATCAGCCCCAGCATTTT.

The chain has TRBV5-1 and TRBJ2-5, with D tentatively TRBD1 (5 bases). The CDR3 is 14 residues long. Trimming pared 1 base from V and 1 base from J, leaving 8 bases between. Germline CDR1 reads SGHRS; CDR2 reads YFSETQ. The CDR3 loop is CASSLSGLQETQYF. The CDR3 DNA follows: TGCGCCAGCAGCTTGTCAGGGCTCCAAGAGACCCAGTACTTC.

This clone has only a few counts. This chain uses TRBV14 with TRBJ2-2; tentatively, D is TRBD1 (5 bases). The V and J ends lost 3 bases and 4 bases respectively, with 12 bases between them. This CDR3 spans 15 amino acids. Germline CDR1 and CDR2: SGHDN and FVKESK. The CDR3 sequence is CASSQQGRGTGELFF. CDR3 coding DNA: TGTGCCAGCAGCCAGCAGGGAAGGGGCACCGGGGAGCTGTTTTTT.

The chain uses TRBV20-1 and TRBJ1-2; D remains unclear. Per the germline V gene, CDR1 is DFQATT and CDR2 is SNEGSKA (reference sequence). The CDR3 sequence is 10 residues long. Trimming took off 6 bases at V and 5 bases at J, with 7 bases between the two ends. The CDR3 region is CSATYYGYTF. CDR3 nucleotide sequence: TGCAGTGCAACGTATTATGGCTACACCTTC.

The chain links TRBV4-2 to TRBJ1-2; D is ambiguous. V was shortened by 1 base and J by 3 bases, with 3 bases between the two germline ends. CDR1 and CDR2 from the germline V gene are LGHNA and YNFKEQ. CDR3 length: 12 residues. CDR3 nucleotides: TGTGCCAGCAGCCAAGCAGACTATGGCTACACCTTC. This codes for CASSQADYGYTF.

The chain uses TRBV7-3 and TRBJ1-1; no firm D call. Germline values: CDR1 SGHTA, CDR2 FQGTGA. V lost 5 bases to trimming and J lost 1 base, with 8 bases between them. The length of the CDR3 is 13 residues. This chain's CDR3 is CASSRQGNTEAFF. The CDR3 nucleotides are TGTGCCAGCAGCCGACAAGGGAACACTGAAGCTTTCTTT.

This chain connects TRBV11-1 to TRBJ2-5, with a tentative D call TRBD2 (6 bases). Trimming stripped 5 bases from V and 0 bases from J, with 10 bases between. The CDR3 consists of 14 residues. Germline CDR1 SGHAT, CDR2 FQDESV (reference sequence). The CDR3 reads CASSPGGYQETQYF. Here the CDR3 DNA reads TGTGCCAGCAGCCCAGGAGGGTACCAAGAGACCCAGTACTTC.

The CDR3 region has the DNA TGTGCCAGCAGTCAGATGACAGGGGCGAGCTCTGGAAACACCATATATTTT. Encoded protein: CASSQMTGASSGNTIYF. This chain links TRBV2 with TRBJ1-3; 8 bases align to TRBD1. The germline gives CDR1 SNHLY, CDR2 FYNNEI. The CDR3 is 17 residues long. The junction had 9 bases not matched to a gene; V was cut back by 5 bases and J by 0 bases.

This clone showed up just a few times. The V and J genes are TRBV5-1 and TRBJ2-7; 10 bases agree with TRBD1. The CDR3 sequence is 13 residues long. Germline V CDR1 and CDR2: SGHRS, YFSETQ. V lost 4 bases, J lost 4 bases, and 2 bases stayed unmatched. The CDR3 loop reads CASSADRGYEQYF. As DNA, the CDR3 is TGCGCCAGCAGCGCGGACAGGGGGTACGAGCAGTACTTC.

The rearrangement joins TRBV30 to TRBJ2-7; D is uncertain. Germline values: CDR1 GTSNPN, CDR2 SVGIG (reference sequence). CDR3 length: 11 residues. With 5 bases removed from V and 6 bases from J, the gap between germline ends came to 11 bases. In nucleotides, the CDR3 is TGTGCCTGGGATCATAGGACCGAGCAGTACTTC. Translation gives CAWDHRTEQYF.

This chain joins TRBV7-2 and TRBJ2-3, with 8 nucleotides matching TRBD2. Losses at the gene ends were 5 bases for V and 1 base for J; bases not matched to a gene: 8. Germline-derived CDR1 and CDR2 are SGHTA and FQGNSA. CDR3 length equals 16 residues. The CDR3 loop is CASSVQGAGGTDTQYF. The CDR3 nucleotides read TGTGCCAGCAGCGTTCAGGGAGCGGGAGGCACAGATACGCAGTATTTT.

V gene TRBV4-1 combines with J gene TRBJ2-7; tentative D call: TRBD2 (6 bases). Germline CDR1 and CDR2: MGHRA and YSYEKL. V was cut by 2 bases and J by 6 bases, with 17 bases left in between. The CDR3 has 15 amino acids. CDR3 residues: CASSQFPGKGGEQYF. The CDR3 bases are TGCGCCAGCAGCCAATTTCCAGGGAAGGGAGGCGAGCAGTACTTC.

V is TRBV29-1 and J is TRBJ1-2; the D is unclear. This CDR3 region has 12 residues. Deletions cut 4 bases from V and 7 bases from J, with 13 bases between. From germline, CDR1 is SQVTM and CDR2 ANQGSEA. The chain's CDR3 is CSVGAGVGGYTF. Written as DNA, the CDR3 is TGCAGCGTTGGGGCAGGAGTCGGTGGCTACACCTTC.

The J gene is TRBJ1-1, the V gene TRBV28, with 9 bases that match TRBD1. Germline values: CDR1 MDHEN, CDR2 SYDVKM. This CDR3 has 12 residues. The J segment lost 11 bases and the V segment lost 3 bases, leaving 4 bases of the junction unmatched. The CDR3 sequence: CASSLKGQGAFF. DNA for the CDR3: TGTGCCAGCAGTTTGAAAGGACAGGGGGCTTTCTTT.

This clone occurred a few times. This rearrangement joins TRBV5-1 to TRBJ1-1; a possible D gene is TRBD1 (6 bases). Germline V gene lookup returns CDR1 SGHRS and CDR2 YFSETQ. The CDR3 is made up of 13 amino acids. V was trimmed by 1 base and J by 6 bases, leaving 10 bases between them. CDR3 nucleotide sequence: TGCGCCAGCAGCTTGCGGGGGGCCGCTGAAGCTTTCTTT. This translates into CASSLRGAAEAFF.

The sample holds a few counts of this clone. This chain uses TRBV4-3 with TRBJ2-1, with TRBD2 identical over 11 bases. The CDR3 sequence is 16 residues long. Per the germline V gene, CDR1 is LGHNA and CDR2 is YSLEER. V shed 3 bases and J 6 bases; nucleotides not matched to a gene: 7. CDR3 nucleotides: TGCGCCAGCAGCCAGGCCCCTAGCGGGGGGCTCAATGAGCAGTTCTTC. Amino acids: CASSQAPSGGLNEQFF.